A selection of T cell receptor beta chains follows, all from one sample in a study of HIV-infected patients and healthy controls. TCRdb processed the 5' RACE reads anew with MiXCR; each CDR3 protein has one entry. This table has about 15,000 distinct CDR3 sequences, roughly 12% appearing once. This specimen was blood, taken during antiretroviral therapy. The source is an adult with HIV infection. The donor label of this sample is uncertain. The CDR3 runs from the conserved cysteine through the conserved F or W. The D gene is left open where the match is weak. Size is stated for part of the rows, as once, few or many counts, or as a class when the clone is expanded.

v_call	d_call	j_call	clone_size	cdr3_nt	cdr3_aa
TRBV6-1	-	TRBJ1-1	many	TGTGCCAGCACCCAATTTCTGAACACTGAAGCTTTCTTT	CASTQFLNTEAFF
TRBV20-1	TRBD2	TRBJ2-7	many	TGCAGTGCTAGGGGCCTAGCGGGCTACGAGCAGTACTTC	CSARGLAGYEQYF
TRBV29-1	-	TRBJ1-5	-	TGCAGCGTTGAAATTGCAGGACACAATCAGCCCCAGCATTTT	CSVEIAGHNQPQHF
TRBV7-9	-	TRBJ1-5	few	TGTGCCAGCAGCAGGAATCAGCCCCAGCATTTT	CASSRNQPQHF
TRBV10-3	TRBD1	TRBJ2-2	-	TGTGCCATCAGATCGGGACAGACCAGGGTGGGCACCGGGGAGCTGTTTTTT	CAIRSGQTRVGTGELFF
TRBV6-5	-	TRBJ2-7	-	TGTGCCAGCAGGACCGGGACATACATTGGGGAGCAGTACTTC	CASRTGTYIGEQYF
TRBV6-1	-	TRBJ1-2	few	TGTGCCAGCAGTGAGGGCGTCCGTGGCTACACCTTC	CASSEGVRGYTF
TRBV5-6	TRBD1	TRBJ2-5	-	TGTGCCAGCAGCTCCGGGACAGGGGGCGCGAAGACCCAGTACTTC	CASSSGTGGAKTQYF
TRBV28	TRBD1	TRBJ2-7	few	TGTGCCACCTGGACAGGGGGCTCCTACGAGCAGTACTTC	CATWTGGSYEQYF
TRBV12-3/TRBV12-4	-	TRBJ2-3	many	TGTGCCAGCGCCGGTGGGGTACACACAGATACGCAGTATTTT	CASAGGVHTDTQYF
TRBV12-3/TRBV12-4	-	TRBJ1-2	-	TGTGCCAGCAGTGTCCGGGGTCAAAACTATGGCTACACCTTC	CASSVRGQNYGYTF
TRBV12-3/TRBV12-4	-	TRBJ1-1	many	TGTGCCAGCAGTAGGACATTGAACACTGAAGCTTTCTTT	CASSRTLNTEAFF
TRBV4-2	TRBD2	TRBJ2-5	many	TGTGCCAGCAGCCTCCGACTAGCGGGTCTCCAAGAGACCCAGTACTTC	CASSLRLAGLQETQYF
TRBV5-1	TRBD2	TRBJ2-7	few	TGCGCCAGCAGCTTGGATGTTAGCGGGAGTCCCCGGTCAGACGAGCAGTACTTC	CASSLDVSGSPRSDEQYF
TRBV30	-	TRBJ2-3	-	TGTGCCTGGAGTGTACAGGCCCCCGCAGATACGCAGTATTTT	CAWSVQAPADTQYF
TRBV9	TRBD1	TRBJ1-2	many	TGTGCCAGCAGCGTGAAGTTACAGGGGGCGACCAACTATGGCTACACCTTC	CASSVKLQGATNYGYTF
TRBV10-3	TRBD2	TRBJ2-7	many	TGTGCCATCAGTGATACTAGCGGGATCCACGAGCAGTACTTC	CAISDTSGIHEQYF
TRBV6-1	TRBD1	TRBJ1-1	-	TGTGCCAGCAGCGCCGGGACAGAGAACACTGAAGCTTTCTTT	CASSAGTENTEAFF
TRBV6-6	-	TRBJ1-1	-	TGTGCCAGCAGTCGAAGTCACAGGTCACCAACGAACACTGAAGCTTTCTTT	CASSRSHRSPTNTEAFF
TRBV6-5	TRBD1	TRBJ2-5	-	TGTGCCAGCAGTTACGGGACAGGGACGGGAAAAGAGACCCAGTACTTC	CASSYGTGTGKETQYF
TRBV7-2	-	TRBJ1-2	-	TGTGCCAGCAGCCCCCGGACAGCAAACTATGGCTACACCTTC	CASSPRTANYGYTF
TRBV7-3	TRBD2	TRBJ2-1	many	TGTGCCAGCAGCTTCGAGTCTAGCGGTTACAATGAGCAGTTCTTC	CASSFESSGYNEQFF